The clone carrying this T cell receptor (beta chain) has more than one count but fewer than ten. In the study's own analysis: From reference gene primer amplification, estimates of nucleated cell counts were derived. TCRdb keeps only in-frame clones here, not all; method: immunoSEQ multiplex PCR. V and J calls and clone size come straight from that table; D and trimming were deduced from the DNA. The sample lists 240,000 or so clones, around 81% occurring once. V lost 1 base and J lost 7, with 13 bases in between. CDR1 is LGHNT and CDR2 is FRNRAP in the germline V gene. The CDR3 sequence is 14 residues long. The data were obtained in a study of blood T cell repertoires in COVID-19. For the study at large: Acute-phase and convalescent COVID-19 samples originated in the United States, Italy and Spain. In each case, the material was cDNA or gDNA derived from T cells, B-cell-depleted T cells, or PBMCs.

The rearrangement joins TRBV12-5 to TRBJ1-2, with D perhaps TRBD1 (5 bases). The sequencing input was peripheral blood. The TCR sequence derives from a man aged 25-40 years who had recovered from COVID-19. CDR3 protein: CASGLENFGGGYTF. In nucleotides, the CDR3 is TGTGCTAGTGGTTTGGAGAACTTCGGGGGTGGCTACACCTTC.